This T cell receptor (beta chain) was obtained from a study of T cell responses to AZD1222 COVID-19 vaccine. This table comes from immunoSEQ multiplex PCR, and its TCRdb copy is limited to in-frame clones, with some not included. The sample lists some 64,000 clones, over 70% occurring once. V was shortened by 0 bases and J by 0 bases, with 21 bases between the two germline ends. Germline assignment: CDR1 SGHDN and CDR2 FVKESK. CDR3 length: 21 amino acids. The chain couples TRBV14 to TRBJ2-6; no reliable D call. The specimen was peripheral blood, collected on day 0 of AZD1222 vaccination. This TCR came from an adult in good health. DNA of the CDR3: TGTGCCAGCAGCCAAGAAAAGGAAAATGTGTGGGTCCTCTCTGGGGCCAACGTCCTGACTTTC. This codes for CASSQEKENVWVLSGANVLTF.